Here is one T cell receptor beta chain with its context. Its target antigen remains unknown. Base qualities are not provided; no much larger clone lies one nucleotide away. The sample belongs to a study of T cell repertoires in cytomegalovirus infection (dated 2019 in TCRdb). Some background on the complete study: Peptide stimulations targeted recently identified HLA-C-restricted CMV epitopes, whose presentation resists viral immunomodulation, together with well-studied HLA-B-restricted epitopes. Donor HLA type was relevant to the analysis, as public TCR beta signatures indicated carriage of CMV infection together with the matching HLA type.

The cysteine opens and the phenylalanine closes a CDR3 of 13 amino acids. Only the CDR3 portion is preserved as DNA: 39 bases, with reading frame beginning at the first base. CDR1 MDHEN and CDR2 SYDVKM are derived from the germline V gene. V was cut back by 7 bases and J by 6 bases, leaving a gap of 15 bases between them. The sequencer was an Illumina HiSeq 1500. TCRdb trimmed the raw reads at Q25, called clones with MiXCR and kept productive beta chains. Entries are consolidated by CDR3 protein sequence, retaining the most common genes and DNA. In all, the sample holds under 200,000 distinct CDR3 sequences, and roughly a fifth of those were seen once. The ten largest clones take up roughly 27% of the sample. What the study reported, not specific to this receptor: In both this cohort and an independent cohort of a few hundred donors, the cumulative frequency of public TCR beta family members distinguished carriers of CMV infection plus the relevant HLA type. The ex vivo response was dominated by HLA-C-restricted CMV-specific TCR beta clonotypes, which also provided the single most frequent clonotype in two of eight donors.

The treatment or condition label for this specimen denotes: in vitro stimulation with specific CMV peptide epitopes to enrich CMV-specific T cells. The receptor comes from a human donor in good health (CMV status not recorded). Some clones in this sample may be carry-over from other donors' samples. The sequencing here drew on CD8+ T cells from cultured PBMCs, taken from culture after CMV antigen stimulation. The V and J genes are TRBV28 and TRBJ1-1; the D gene cannot be named for sure. CDR3 protein: CASNRLQQSEAFF. The DNA is TGTGCCAGCAACCGACTCCAGCAGTCTGAAGCTTTCTTT.